One sample yielded the 17 T cell receptor beta chains listed below, sequenced in a study of T-cell memory formation after mild COVID-19. One entry per CDR3 protein results from TCRdb running MiXCR on the 5' RACE reads. Of approximately 150,000 distinct CDR3 sequences in the sample, over 15% are singletons; the top ten hold approximately 2.3%. The sample taken for sequencing was PBMCs or a T cell subset sorted from them (not recorded which). These receptors came from an adult woman who had mild COVID-19 (a few samples of this study predate the infection). Cell type and time point are not known.

This clonotype was counted ten times or more. CDR3 nucleotide sequence: TGCGCCAGCAGAGAGGGTAGGGGAGTCTCTGGCTACACCTTC. Amino acid sequence: CASREGRGVSGYTF. The rearrangement links TRBV5-1 to TRBJ1-2, with D possibly matching TRBD1 (5 bases). Germline CDR1 reads SGHRS; CDR2 reads YFSETQ. This CDR3 contains 14 residues. Trimming removed 5 bases at V and 7 bases at J, with 18 bases between. The variable domain in full, completed from reference TRBV5-1 and TRBJ1-2, reads KAGVTQTPRYLIKTRGQQVTLSCSPISGHRSVSWYQQTPGQGLQFLFEYFSETQRNKGNFPGRFSGRQFSNSRSEMNVSTLELGDSALYLCASREGRGVSGYTFGSGTRLTVV.

This chain connects TRBV20-1 to TRBJ2-5, with TRBD2 matching over 8 bases. Germline CDR1 reads DFQATT; CDR2 reads SNEGSKA (reference sequence). Germline trimming cut 2 bases from V and 4 bases from J; bases unmatched to any gene: 0. This CDR3 has 12 amino acids. CDR3 in DNA: TGCAGTGCTAGACTAGCGGGAGAGACCCAGTACTTC. Protein product: CSARLAGETQYF.

V is TRBV5-6 and J is TRBJ1-1; the D is unclear. Germline values: CDR1 SGHDT, CDR2 YYEEEE. V dropped 2 bases and J dropped 1 base, with 9 bases sitting between them. This CDR3 has 14 amino acids. The CDR3 here is CASSFSPPNTEAFF. CDR3 in DNA: TGTGCCAGCAGCTTTTCACCCCCGAACACTGAAGCTTTCTTT. Complete variable domain (other parts from reference TRBV5-6 and TRBJ1-1): DAGVTQSPTHLIKTRGQQVTLRCSPKSGHDTVSWYQQALGQGPQFIFQYYEEEERQRGNFPDRFSGHQFPNYSSELNVNALLLGDSALYLCASSFSPPNTEAFFGQGTRLTVV.

The V gene is TRBV14, the J gene TRBJ2-4, with D uncertain. In germline, CDR1 is SGHDN, CDR2 FVKESK. The CDR3 is made up of 14 amino acids. Trimming removed 5 bases at V and 0 bases at J, with 8 bases between. The CDR3 loop is CASSSSPAKNIQYF. The CDR3 DNA follows: TGTGCCAGCAGCTCGTCCCCAGCCAAAAACATTCAGTACTTC.

The chain links TRBV5-4 to TRBJ2-7, with a possible D match to TRBD1 (6 bases). Germline lookup yields CDR1 SGHNT and CDR2 YYREEE (reference sequence). The CDR3 runs to 13 residues. Trimming removed 1 base at V and 3 bases at J, with 8 bases between. CDR3 DNA sequence: TGTGCCAGCAGCTTGCCCAGGGGCTACGAGCAGTACTTC. It specifies CASSLPRGYEQYF.

This clonotype came up a few times. The chain joins TRBV7-3 to TRBJ2-1, with 11 bases aligning to TRBD2. CDR3 size: 14 residues. The germline V gene encodes CDR1 SGHTA and CDR2 FQGTGA. V lost 5 bases to trimming and J lost 9 bases; unmatched junction nucleotides: 6. The CDR3 region has the DNA TGTGCCAGCAGCCCCGGGACTAGCGGTAGTGAGCAGTTCTTC. Protein: CASSPGTSGSEQFF.

The V and J genes are TRBV11-3 and TRBJ2-7; possible D gene TRBD1, 5 bases. V gave up 6 bases and J gave up 0 bases, with 9 bases separating them. The CDR3 extends over 13 amino acids. Germline V CDR1 and CDR2: SGHNT, YENEEA. The DNA of the CDR3 is TGTGCCAGCAGGAAGGACACCTCCTACGAGCAGTACTTC. Translating gives CASRKDTSYEQYF.

This clonotype was observed many times. The chain combines TRBV20-1 with TRBJ2-1; 9 bases match TRBD1. Germline loops: CDR1 DFQATT, CDR2 SNEGSKA (reference sequence). CDR3 length: 14 residues. V gave up 3 bases and J gave up 8 bases; unmatched junction bases: 8. The CDR3 loop is CSARYRGRSDEQFF. The DNA of the CDR3 is TGCAGTGCTAGGTACAGGGGGCGCAGCGATGAGCAGTTCTTC.

This chain links TRBV11-3 with TRBJ2-7, with 9 bases matching TRBD1. Germline CDR1 and CDR2: SGHNT and YENEEA. V lost 5 bases to trimming and J lost 3 bases; unmatched junction nucleotides: 8. The CDR3 is 15 amino acids. CDR3 loop: CASSLGQGFFYEQYF. In nucleotides, the CDR3 is TGTGCCAGCAGCCTGGGACAGGGATTTTTCTACGAGCAGTACTTC.

The rearrangement joins TRBV4-2 to TRBJ2-2; D unresolved. This CDR3 has 18 residues. The germline V gene encodes CDR1 LGHNA and CDR2 YNFKEQ. Trimming removed 3 bases at V and 1 base at J, with 18 bases between. As DNA, the CDR3 is TGTGCCAGCAGCCATGTTCTCCTCATCCCGGGGAACACCGGGGAGCTGTTTTTT. Amino acid sequence: CASSHVLLIPGNTGELFF.

The V and J genes are TRBV7-9 and TRBJ2-1; TRBD2 matches 7 bases. This CDR3 is built from 15 residues. Per germline, CDR1 SEHNR and CDR2 FQNEAQ (reference sequence). V was clipped by 5 bases and J by 9 bases; unmatched bases: 13. Here the CDR3 reads CASSPSGRAEGEQFF. CDR3 DNA sequence: TGTGCCAGCAGCCCGTCAGGGAGGGCCGAGGGTGAGCAGTTCTTC.

V is TRBV5-1 and J is TRBJ1-1; 11 bases align to TRBD1. Trimming took 4 bases from V and 1 from J; bases not matched to a gene: 6. Looked up from germline, CDR1 is SGHRS and CDR2 is YFSETQ. The CDR3 is 16 residues long. The DNA of the CDR3 is TGCGCCAGCAGCCCCGGACAGGGGGCCTCGAACACTGAAGCTTTCTTT. This sequence encodes CASSPGQGASNTEAFF.

As for this clonotype: Germline and junction disagree at one end, which may indicate a read error. The chain uses TRBV16 and TRBJ1-2; maybe TRBD1 (6 bases). CDR3 length: 14 residues. From germline, CDR1 is KGHSY and CDR2 FQNENV. CDR3 DNA sequence: TGTGCCAGCAGCAAATCTACAGGGCGGTATGGCTACACCTTC. Translated, it gives CASSKSTGRYGYTF.

This chain links TRBV12-3 or TRBV12-4 with TRBJ2-3; D unclear. Trimming took 5 bases from V and 0 from J, leaving 9 bases between them. The CDR3 runs 14 residues. This CDR3 is CASSLRPSTDTQYF. In DNA, the CDR3 is TGTGCCAGCAGTCTCCGACCGAGCACAGATACGCAGTATTTT.

The genes are TRBV4-1 and TRBJ1-2; perhaps TRBD1 as D (5 bases). Between the trimmed V and J ends, which lost 1 base and 4 bases, there was a span of 13 bases. The CDR3 contains 15 residues. CDR1 is MGHRA, CDR2 YSYEKL, per germline. The CDR3: CASSQAGGRSYGYTF. CDR3 nucleotides: TGCGCCAGCAGCCAAGCGGGGGGGAGAAGCTATGGCTACACCTTC.

The chain carries TRBV7-2 and TRBJ2-5; the D is unclear. V dropped 1 base and J dropped 7 bases, with 16 bases sitting between them. Germline CDR1 reads SGHTA; CDR2 reads FQGNSA. The CDR3 extends over 15 amino acids. DNA for the CDR3: TGTGCCAGCAGCTTAGTATCCCCAGACTCTTGGACCCAGTACTTC. Amino acid sequence: CASSLVSPDSWTQYF.

V and J are TRBV5-1 and TRBJ2-1; 9 bases fit TRBD1. The CDR3 covers 15 residues. V lost 4 bases, J lost 4 bases, and 6 bases stayed unmatched. Germline CDR1 reads SGHRS; CDR2 reads YFSETQ. The CDR3 DNA follows: TGCGCCAGCAGCCCAAAACAGGGGGCGTACAATGAGCAGTTCTTC. Encoded protein: CASSPKQGAYNEQFF.